The sequence of this T cell receptor beta chain was determined in a study of blood T cell repertoires in COVID-19. Study details: Researchers got acute and convalescent COVID-19 samples from the United States, Italy and Spain. T cells, B-cell-depleted T cells, or PBMCs supplied cDNA or gDNA.

CDR1 is MNHNY, CDR2 SVGAGI, per germline (reference sequence). The CDR3 consists of 15 residues. The ends were cut back, 2 bases at V and 1 base at J, with 11 bases in the middle. Original data processing: Estimated nucleated cell counts came from reference gene primer amplification. Generated by immunoSEQ multiplex PCR, the TCRdb table keeps only in-frame clones and is missing some. V, J and clone size derive from that table, while D and trimming were established from the DNA sequence. The sample gives 97,000 or so clones, around four fifths of which show up once; 7.5% to 10% is in the top ten. Input material: peripheral blood. The J gene is TRBJ2-5, the V gene TRBV6-6; D might be TRBD2 (6 bases). The source is a man aged 40-49 years with active or convalescent COVID-19. The CDR3: CASSYGLGSQETQYF. CDR3 DNA sequence: TGTGCCAGCAGTTACGGTCTCGGGAGCCAAGAGACCCAGTACTTC.